The clone carrying this TCR beta chain was seen repeatedly, ten times or more. The germline gives CDR1 MNHEY, CDR2 SVGEGT. Trimming left V 2 bases short and J 4 bases short, with 14 bases between. The CDR3 loop spans 15 amino acids. The sample comes from a study of blood T cell repertoires in COVID-19. Assay used: immunoSEQ multiplex PCR; TCRdb lists only in-frame clones, some missing. The data show 100,000 or so clones, 60% to 80% seen once. The clonotype originates from a woman older than 75 with acute or convalescent COVID-19. The material sequenced was peripheral blood. This rearrangement joins TRBV6-2 or TRBV6-3 to TRBJ1-2; D unclear. The CDR3 nucleotides read TGTGCCAGCAGTTACGAGGAGGGAAACCTCTATGGCTACACCTTC. This codes for CASSYEEGNLYGYTF.